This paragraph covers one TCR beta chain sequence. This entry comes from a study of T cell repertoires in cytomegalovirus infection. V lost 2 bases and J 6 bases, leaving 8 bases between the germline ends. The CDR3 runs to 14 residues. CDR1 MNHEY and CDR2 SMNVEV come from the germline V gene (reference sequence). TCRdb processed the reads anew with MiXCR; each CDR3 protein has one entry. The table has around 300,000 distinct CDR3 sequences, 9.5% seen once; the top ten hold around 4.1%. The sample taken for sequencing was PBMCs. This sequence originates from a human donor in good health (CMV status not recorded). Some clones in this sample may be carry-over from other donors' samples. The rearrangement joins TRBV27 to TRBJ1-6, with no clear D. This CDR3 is CASSLRETNSPLHF. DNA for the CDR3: TGTGCCAGCAGTTTAAGAGAAACTAATTCACCCCTCCACTTT.